This TCR beta chain was sequenced in a study of shared clonotypes between healthy human individuals (dated by TCRdb to about 2020). For the study in its entirety: Three men and a couple of women, aged 18 to 49 years, made up the cohort. For each donor, three plates each were used for CD4 naive and CD4 memory, two plates were used for CD8 naive, and one plate was used for CD8 memory. Blood TCR repertoires of roughly five healthy adults were deeply sequenced to estimate repertoire size and the extent of clonotype sharing between individuals. Libraries were prepared and TCR repertoires were sequenced by different laboratories using diverse techniques, in order to increase sequencing depth and limit assay-specific biases. Between about 0.9 and 9 billion PBMCs per donor were obtained by leukapheresis.

Results the study describes overall, beyond this receptor: The small number of donors limited the genetic and exposure-history diversity represented. Pairwise subsampling led to the expectation that sequencing depth would affect the degree of clonotype sharing among donors. About 5% of naive CD4, 3.5% of naive CD8, 2% to 2.5% of memory CD4, and about 0.4% of memory CD8 clonotypes were shared across a few donors. Naive subsets generally had larger estimated clonotype richness than memory subsets. Compared with non-shared clonotypes, the clonotypes found in all four sorted-subset donors had higher generation probabilities. Sampling was restricted to blood, and TCR repertoires in tissues likely differ from the TCR repertoires found in blood. Rarefaction of sorted-subset datasets indicated incomplete sequencing despite the large sequencing depth.

The donors were healthy, HIV-negative adults who had no recently reported acute infections or vaccinations. All donors were Caucasian adults living in Nashville, Tennessee, USA. CD4+ T cells were enriched by magnetic negative selection, after which naive cells were positively selected on CD45RA and the negative fraction was taken as the memory subset. Blood was obtained by leukapheresis, after which PBMCs were separated by Ficoll-Histopaque density gradient centrifugation and cryopreserved in liquid nitrogen vapor phase. Analytical flow cytometry was used to check the purity and quantity of every magnetically sorted T cell population. Each sorted fraction had its genomic DNA isolated and then quantified by UV absorbance on a Nanodrop 2000c. On this clone: Its antigen is still unknown. Base qualities were left out, and no much larger clone turns up one base away.

Including cysteine and phenylalanine, the CDR3 has 16 amino acids. Only the CDR3 DNA stays, 48 bases, in frame from base 1. The germline V gene sets CDR1 to ENHRY and CDR2 to SYGVKD. Between the V and J ends, shortened by 0 bases and 4 bases respectively, the junction contains 13 bases. Using the deep immunoSEQ assay, multiplex PCR amplified TCR CDR3 regions from genomic DNA. Extracted genomic DNA from each cell subset was distributed evenly across all wells of several immunoSEQ 96-well plates, and each plate was treated as a replicate. For sorted subsets, each replicate PCR was loaded with approximately 190 ng genomic DNA, equivalent to about 30,000 T cell genomes. Purified libraries were measured with a Qubit 3.0 fluorometer, size-checked on a Bioanalyzer 2100, and measured again with the KAPA Library Quantification kit. Every immunoSEQ 96-well plate was sequenced on a dedicated single-read 150-cycle Illumina NextSeq 550 flow cell. The authors' analysis ran thus. Because only junctional sequences without quality scores were contained in the immunoSEQ output, filtering matching that applied to full-length reads could not be performed. To assign V/J genes and CDR3, sequences were annotated against IMGT germline references using PyIR, a Python wrapper for IgBLAST v1.9. Any read was removed if the V/J assignment was weak (E-value above 1e-6), the CDR3 was missing, or the read contained stop codons, out-of-frame junctions, or ambiguous translated residues. V3J clonotypes were defined by identical inferred V gene, J gene, and CDR3 amino acid sequence. Percentage overlap between repertoires was computed as shared unique clonotypes divided by the size of the smaller repertoire. RTK rarefaction, the Chao1 estimator, and Recon v2.1 estimates of unobserved clonotypes were used to assess repertoire richness. Generation probabilities for all TCRbeta clonotypes obtained by the gDNA method from several donors were computed using OLGA. Held by TCRdb, this immuneACCESS table contains in-frame sequences only and omits some clones. Under half of the omission traces to an unresolved V gene where checked; the cause of the rest is unknown. V, J and clone size were drawn from that table, and D and trimming were deduced from the DNA. The sample table records fewer than 3 million clones; about 90% of these occur just once. The ten most abundant clones make up about 0.36% of the sample.

In this chain, TRBV10-3 is recombined with TRBJ1-3, with the D gene call left open. Sequenced input: naive CD4+ T cells from PBMCs. In light of the paper, this sample's cell subset or site label describes: CD45RA+ positively selected. This clonotype was obtained from a man aged 18 to 29 in good health. Some clones in this sample may be carry-over from other donors' samples. Here is the DNA: TGTGCCATCAGTGAGTCGGGAGGGTCAGGAGGAAACACCATATATTTT. This translates into CAISESGGSGGNTIYF.